One sample yielded the 28 T cell receptor beta chains listed below, sequenced in a study of T cell responses to AZD1222 COVID-19 vaccine. Measured with immunoSEQ multiplex PCR; TCRdb has only the in-frame clones, and not every one. The sample has about 140,000 clones; around 89% are singletons. The sample consisted of peripheral blood, taken on day 0 of AZD1222 vaccination. These receptors originate from an adult in good health.

The rearrangement uses TRBV3-1 (or the pseudogene TRBV3-2) and TRBJ1-2; 8 bases are shared with TRBD1. With 3 bases clipped from V and 7 bases from J, the junction kept 4 bases outside the gene matches. The CDR3 runs to 13 residues. CDR1 and CDR2 from the germline V gene are LGHDT and YNNKEL (reference sequence). CDR3 sequence: CASSQGQVFGYTF. The CDR3 DNA reads TGTGCCAGCAGCCAGGGACAGGTATTTGGCTACACCTTC.

This clone was found once. The V gene is TRBV28, the J gene TRBJ2-7, with 8 nucleotides matching TRBD2. Germline V gene data show CDR1 as MDHEN and CDR2 as SYDVKM. The trim removed 10 bases at V and 6 bases at J, leaving 11 bases unmatched. This CDR3 comprises 13 residues. The CDR3 protein is CATEEGGGFEQYF. Written as DNA, the CDR3 is TGTGCCACGGAGGAGGGCGGGGGGTTCGAGCAGTACTTC.

V usage is TRBV18 and J usage is TRBJ1-2, with 8 bases matching TRBD1. The germline V gene encodes CDR1 KGHSH and CDR2 LQKENI. The CDR3 extends over 13 amino acids. V lost 6 bases and J lost 5; bases outside the gene matches: 5. The CDR3 DNA reads TGTGCCAGCTCGACGGACAGGGAATATGGCTACACCTTC. This sequence encodes CASSTDREYGYTF.

V usage is TRBV5-1 and J usage is TRBJ2-2; 12 positions agree with TRBD2. This CDR3 comprises 15 residues. Germline CDR1 SGHRS, CDR2 YFSETQ. Trimming at V came to 5 bases and at J to 8 bases, leaving 7 bases not matched to a gene. For the CDR3, the DNA is TGCGCCAGCAGAGAGTGGACTAGCGGGAAGGGGGAGCTGTTTTTT. Protein sequence: CASREWTSGKGELFF.

V usage is TRBV7-3 and J usage is TRBJ2-2; the D gene is possibly TRBD2 (5 bases). The CDR3 sequence is 16 residues long. Trimming took 3 bases from V and 0 from J, leaving 11 bases between them. Germline V lookup: CDR1 SGHTA, CDR2 FQGTGA. The CDR3 coding sequence is TGTGCCAGCAGCTTGTCTGGAGGCGCGAACACCGGGGAGCTGTTTTTT. It encodes CASSLSGGANTGELFF.

This chain links TRBV5-1 with TRBJ2-7, with 7 nucleotides matching TRBD1. J lost 3 bases, V lost 3 bases, and 3 bases had no gene match. CDR1 is SGHRS and CDR2 is YFSETQ in the germline V gene. The CDR3 covers 13 residues. CDR3 nucleotide sequence: TGCGCCAGCAGCTGGGACAGTTTCTACGAGCAGTACTTC. Protein product: CASSWDSFYEQYF. Looking up the rest from reference TRBV5-1 and TRBJ2-7 gives the full variable domain: KAGVTQTPRYLIKTRGQQVTLSCSPISGHRSVSWYQQTPGQGLQFLFEYFSETQRNKGNFPGRFSGRQFSNSRSEMNVSTLELGDSALYLCASSWDSFYEQYFGPGTRLTVT.

The V gene is TRBV5-4, the J gene TRBJ2-2; the D is unclear. This CDR3 has 12 residues. Per the germline V gene, CDR1 is SGHNT and CDR2 is YYREEE (reference sequence). The V end was cut by 1 base, the J end by 5 bases, with 3 bases between. This CDR3 reads CASSLLTGELFF. The DNA for the CDR3 is TGTGCCAGCAGCTTGTTGACCGGGGAGCTGTTTTTT.

The chain uses TRBV7-9 and TRBJ1-2; tentative D call: TRBD1 (5 bases). Trimming removed 5 bases at V and 8 bases at J, with 27 bases between. CDR3 length equals 17 residues. The germline gives CDR1 SEHNR, CDR2 FQNEAQ (reference sequence). The CDR3 region has the DNA TGTGCCAGCAGCCGGTCAGGTTATGGGGGAGGGATTATCGGCTACACCTTC. Its protein is CASSRSGYGGGIIGYTF. Full variable domain (missing parts from reference TRBV7-9 and TRBJ1-2): DTGVSQNPRHKITKRGQNVTFRCDPISEHNRLYWYRQTLGQGPEFLTYFQNEAQLEKSRLLSDRFSAERPKGSFSTLEIQRTEQGDSAMYLCASSRSGYGGGIIGYTFGSGTRLTVV.

The chain has TRBV4-2 and TRBJ2-2; 8 nucleotides align to TRBD2. The CDR3 is 15 amino acids. In germline, CDR1 is LGHNA, CDR2 YNFKEQ. The V segment lost 4 bases and the J segment 1 base; nucleotides outside the gene matches: 2. CDR3 coding DNA: TGTGCCAGCAGCCCTAGCGGGTTGAACACCGGGGAGCTGTTTTTT. Translated: CASSPSGLNTGELFF.

The chain joins TRBV3-1 (or the pseudogene TRBV3-2) to TRBJ1-3; D gene uncertain. Between the trimmed V and J ends, which lost 5 bases and 0 bases, there was a span of 8 bases. The CDR3 runs 14 residues. Germline V CDR1 and CDR2: LGHDT, YNNKEL (reference sequence). The CDR3 DNA is TGTGCCAGCAGCTCCTTGTACTCTGGAAACACCATATATTTT. It specifies CASSSLYSGNTIYF.

The gene calls are TRBV4-1 and TRBJ1-1; 8 bases fit TRBD1. Germline V gives CDR1 MGHRA, CDR2 YSYEKL. Trimming cost V 3 bases and J 7 bases; bases outside gene matches: 4. There are 13 residues in the CDR3. In DNA, the CDR3 is TGCGCCAGCAGCCAGCCTGACAGGGGTGAAGCTTTCTTT. Its protein is CASSQPDRGEAFF.

J is TRBJ1-1 and V is TRBV29-1; D possibly corresponds to TRBD1 (5 bases). From germline, CDR1 is SQVTM and CDR2 ANQGSEA. The CDR3 is 13 amino acids. The germline V and J ends were trimmed by 5 bases and 3 bases, with 13 bases remaining between them. The CDR3 sequence: CSVLGGRDTEAFF. The CDR3 nucleotides read TGCAGCGTTCTGGGAGGCAGGGACACTGAAGCTTTCTTT.

The CDR3 sequence: CALTGVLYNEQFF. CDR3 in DNA: TGTGCCCTTACAGGTGTTCTCTACAATGAGCAGTTCTTC. The gene calls are TRBV30 and TRBJ2-1; possible D gene TRBD1, 5 bases. The germline V gene has CDR1 GTSNPN and CDR2 SVGIG (reference sequence). The V and J ends lost 8 bases and 3 bases respectively, with 14 bases between them. The CDR3 sequence is 13 residues long.

CDR3 DNA: TGTGCCAGCAGCGCTAGCGGAGATTACAATGAGCAGTTCTTC. Protein: CASSASGDYNEQFF. The chain recombines TRBV9 with TRBJ2-1; 7 bases map to TRBD2. Germline V gene data show CDR1 as SGDLS and CDR2 as YYNGEE. The CDR3 is 14 amino acids. Trimming took 3 bases from V and 4 from J; bases not matched to a gene: 4.

The chain employs TRBV6-6 and TRBJ2-7; 7 bases are shared with TRBD2. This CDR3 region has 14 residues. Germline CDR1 and CDR2: MNHNY and SVGAGI (reference sequence). With V trimmed by 3 bases and J by 2 bases, 4 bases remained unmatched. CDR3 DNA: TGTGCCAGCAGTTATAGCCGGGGGGCCTACGAGCAGTACTTC. It codes for CASSYSRGAYEQYF.

This clone was detected only once. The V and J genes are TRBV2 and TRBJ2-1; either TRBD1 or TRBD2 may supply D (7 bases each). The CDR3 runs 15 residues. CDR1 and CDR2 (germline): SNHLY, FYNNEI. V lost 8 bases and J 8 bases, leaving 22 bases between the germline ends. CDR3 nucleotide sequence: TGTGCCAGCCGGTCCCCCAAAGGGAGGGGGCATGAGCAGTTCTTC. Residues: CASRSPKGRGHEQFF.

This chain uses TRBV27 with TRBJ2-1, with a possible D match to TRBD2 (6 bases). CDR1 is MNHEY, CDR2 SMNVEV, per germline (reference sequence). CDR3 length: 16 residues. Deletions cut 0 bases from V and 0 bases from J, with 9 bases between. The CDR3 region has the DNA TGTGCCAGCAGTTTATCCGACGGGAGCTCCTACAATGAGCAGTTCTTC. Translated, it gives CASSLSDGSSYNEQFF.

This clone was found once. The genes are TRBV24-1 and TRBJ2-1; 7 positions match TRBD2. The CDR3 contains 13 residues. After removal of 7 bases from V and 7 bases from J, the junction contained 6 bases not matched to a gene. Germline CDR1 and CDR2: KGHDR and SFDVKD. CDR3 nucleotides: TGTGCCACCAGAAGGGGAGGGGATAATGAGCAGTTCTTC. Translation gives CATRRGGDNEQFF.

V and J are TRBV27 and TRBJ1-5; 7 bases are shared with TRBD1. CDR1 is MNHEY and CDR2 is SMNVEV in the germline V gene (reference sequence). V was pared by 4 bases and J by 6 bases, with 6 bases of the junction left unmatched. The CDR3 has 14 amino acids. This chain's CDR3 is CASSSLQGSQPQHF. CDR3 coding DNA: TGTGCCAGCAGTTCGTTACAGGGGAGTCAGCCCCAGCATTTT.

The gene calls are TRBV6-5 and TRBJ1-2; D possibly corresponds to TRBD1 (5 bases). Looked up from germline, CDR1 is MNHEY and CDR2 is SVGAGI. The CDR3 runs 14 residues. V shed 0 bases and J shed 8 bases, with 13 bases lying between them. In DNA, the CDR3 is TGTGCCAGCAGTTACTCGGCTCAGGGAGGCGGCTACACCTTC. Amino acid sequence: CASSYSAQGGGYTF.

The chain employs TRBV27 and TRBJ2-1, with unresolved D. CDR3 size: 12 residues. V was shortened by 3 bases and J by 5 bases, with 5 bases between the two germline ends. In germline, CDR1 is MNHEY, CDR2 SMNVEV (reference sequence). CDR3 DNA: TGTGCCAGCAGTTTTGGGCACAATGAGCAGTTCTTC. This translates into CASSFGHNEQFF.

About this clone: One end of the junction fails to match germline, which may point to a read error. This chain links TRBV7-8 with TRBJ2-1; 11 nucleotides agree with TRBD2. Germline CDR1 is SGHVS and CDR2 is FQNEAQ. The CDR3 sequence is 15 residues long. CDR3 sequence: CASSLAGGKYNEQFF. The CDR3 DNA reads as TGTGCCAGCAGCCTAGCGGGGGGCAAATACAATGAGCAGTTCTTC.

The chain employs TRBV19 and TRBJ2-7; no firm D call. The germline CDR1 and CDR2 sequences are LNHDA and SQIVND (reference sequence). Between the trimmed V and J ends, which lost 1 base and 0 bases, there was a span of 7 bases. This CDR3 has 14 residues. The CDR3 loop is CASSIVGHSYEQYF. The CDR3 coding sequence is TGTGCCAGTAGTATAGTCGGGCACTCCTACGAGCAGTACTTC.

This rearrangement joins TRBV19 to TRBJ2-7; 9 bases align to TRBD2. Per the germline V gene, CDR1 is LNHDA and CDR2 is SQIVND (reference sequence). V lost 6 bases to trimming and J lost 0 bases; unmatched junction nucleotides: 6. The CDR3 loop spans 15 amino acids. The CDR3 coding sequence is TGTGCCAGTAGCCTTACGACTAGCGGCTCCTACGAGCAGTACTTC. It specifies CASSLTTSGSYEQYF.

CDR3 nucleotide sequence: TGTGCCAGCAGCGGAGTCCGGGCGGGGTTTGGCTCCTACAATGAGCAGTTCTTC. Translating gives CASSGVRAGFGSYNEQFF. The rearrangement joins TRBV9 to TRBJ2-1; perhaps TRBD2 as D (6 bases). CDR3 length equals 18 residues. Germline loops: CDR1 SGDLS, CDR2 YYNGEE. V lost 3 bases and J lost 0, with 19 bases in between.

In this sample, this clone turned up once. The rearrangement links TRBV23-1 to TRBJ2-5; possible D gene TRBD1, 5 bases. TRBV23-1 is sorted into the ORF group, with uncertain function. Trimming removed 2 bases from V and 3 bases from J, with 22 bases in between. There are 18 residues in the CDR3. The CDR3 sequence is CASSQVNAAGREEETQYF. CDR3 bases: TGCGCCAGCAGTCAAGTTAATGCCGCCGGCAGGGAAGAAGAGACCCAGTACTTC.

The chain joins TRBV20-1 to TRBJ2-5; no firm D call. This CDR3 comprises 10 residues. CDR1 and CDR2 (germline): DFQATT, SNEGSKA (reference sequence). Trimming took off 2 bases at V and 5 bases at J, with 3 bases between the two ends. CDR3 bases: TGCAGTGCTAGATGGGAGACCCAGTACTTC. This encodes CSARWETQYF.

The chain couples TRBV3-1 (or the pseudogene TRBV3-2) to TRBJ1-4, with no clear D. The V end lost 1 base, the J end lost 2 bases, and 14 bases lay between the germline ends. CDR1 is LGHDT and CDR2 is YNNKEL in the germline V gene (reference sequence). This CDR3 comprises 17 residues. CDR3 sequence reads: CASSQGPTPATNEKLFF. CDR3 bases: TGTGCCAGCAGCCAAGGACCTACCCCAGCGACTAATGAAAAACTGTTTTTT.